The 8 T cell receptor beta chains in this list originate from one sample, sequenced in a study of cytomegalovirus exposure and HLA in healthy donors. Both 60 Vbeta primers and 13 Jbeta primers went into the PCR. TCRdb's copy holds only in-frame clones and misses some; the assay was immunoSEQ multiplex PCR. Of 75,000 to 90,000 clones in the sample, approximately 74% were seen once. The specimen sequenced was PBMCs. These receptors were obtained from a young man in good health and CMV-seropositive.

The chain uses TRBV11-2 and TRBJ1-2; 7 nucleotides line up with TRBD1. Trimming removed 1 base from V and 5 bases from J; junction bases left unmatched: 7. CDR1 and CDR2 (germline): SGHAT, FQNNGV. This CDR3 region has 15 residues. The CDR3 DNA sequence: TGTGCCAGCAGCTTAGCCCCAGGGGGGATATATGGCTACACCTTC. Translating it yields CASSLAPGGIYGYTF.

This clone was seen once. This chain joins TRBV15 and TRBJ2-7; a weak D match, TRBD1 (6 bases). Between the trimmed V and J ends, which lost 0 bases and 3 bases, there was a span of 12 bases. CDR1 and CDR2 from the germline V gene are LNHNV and YYDKDF (reference sequence). The CDR3 has 15 amino acids. CDR3 sequence reads: CATSRDLNRDYEQYF. The CDR3, as DNA: TGTGCCACCAGCAGAGATTTAAACAGGGACTACGAGCAGTACTTC.

The rearrangement joins TRBV5-5 to TRBJ2-7; D perhaps matches TRBD2 (5 bases). V lost 2 bases and J lost 1, with 13 bases in between. The germline CDR1 and CDR2 sequences are SGHKS and YYEKEE (reference sequence). CDR3 length: 15 amino acids. In nucleotides, the CDR3 is TGTGCCAGCAGCTTTAGCGTGGGAGAGTCCTACGAGCAGTACTTC. Amino acid sequence: CASSFSVGESYEQYF. Filled out from reference TRBV5-5 and TRBJ2-7, the complete variable domain reads DAGVTQSPTHLIKTRGQQVTLRCSPISGHKSVSWYQQVLGQGPQFIFQYYEKEERGRGNFPDRFSARQFPNYSSELNVNALLLGDSALYLCASSFSVGESYEQYFGPGTRLTVT.

The CDR3 sequence is CASSLTLGGNEQFF. The CDR3 region has the DNA TGCGCCAGCAGCTTGACCCTGGGGGGCAATGAGCAGTTCTTC. The rearrangement joins TRBV5-1 to TRBJ2-1; D possibly corresponds to TRBD2 (6 bases). V was cut by 1 base and J by 6 bases, with 11 bases left in between. The CDR3 covers 14 residues. Per germline, CDR1 SGHRS and CDR2 YFSETQ.

This clone was seen more than once but under ten times. V usage is TRBV18 and J usage is TRBJ2-1; D remains ambiguous. CDR1 and CDR2 from the germline V gene are KGHSH and LQKENI. This CDR3 has 11 residues. Trimming left V 1 base short and J 8 bases short, with 3 bases between. The CDR3 sequence is CASSPRDEQFF. The DNA for the CDR3 is TGTGCCAGCTCACCACGAGATGAGCAGTTCTTC.

The gene calls are TRBV7-9 and TRBJ2-1; 14 bases line up with TRBD2. CDR1 and CDR2 (germline): SEHNR, FQNEAQ (reference sequence). The junction had 3 bases not matched to a gene; V was cut back by 5 bases and J by 9 bases. This CDR3 has 14 residues. CDR3 DNA: TGTGCCAGCAGCCGACTAGCGGGGGGGACTGAGCAGTTCTTC. It codes for CASSRLAGGTEQFF.

This chain links TRBV7-9 with TRBJ1-1; D might be TRBD1 (5 bases). V dropped 4 bases and J dropped 3 bases, with 9 bases sitting between them. Germline-derived CDR1 and CDR2 are SEHNR and FQNEAQ (reference sequence). This CDR3 is 13 amino acids long. The CDR3 DNA sequence: TGTGCCAGCAGCTCGACAGAGGACACTGAAGCTTTCTTT. It translates to CASSSTEDTEAFF.

The J gene is TRBJ2-1, the V gene TRBV28; 12 nucleotides match TRBD2. This CDR3 contains 16 residues. CDR1 is MDHEN, CDR2 SYDVKM, per germline. J gave up 0 bases and V 6 bases, and 3 bases lay outside the gene matches. Here the CDR3 reads CASSLAGGYSYNEQFF. For the CDR3, the DNA is TGTGCCAGCAGCCTAGCGGGAGGGTACTCCTACAATGAGCAGTTCTTC. Full variable domain (outside the CDR3, taken from reference TRBV28 and TRBJ2-1): DVKVTQSSRYLVKRTGEKVFLECVQDMDHENMFWYRQDPGLGLRLIYFSYDVKMKEKGDIPEGYSVSREKKERFSLILESASTNQTSMYLCASSLAGGYSYNEQFFGPGTRLTVL.